The present entry profiles one TCR beta chain with its context. Its matching antigen is unknown. This may be a read error: a much more frequent sequence differs by one nucleotide. The sample originates from a study of blood T cells in healthy people across ages. Findings and caveats of the study: Estimates of diversity drawn from one million T cells were considered underestimates.

The authors ran a second PCR of 7 to 11 cycles using a sample-barcoded 5' primer and a J-beta primer mix. Every single cDNA molecule received a tag from a template-switch adaptor with 12 random nucleotides. TCRdb analysed the 5' RACE reads with MiXCR anew, one entry per CDR3 protein. Counted here are more than 1 million distinct CDR3 sequences, more than 35% occurring once; the ten biggest clones make up approximately 20%. The V gene's germline CDR1 is SQVTM and CDR2 ANQGSEA. The CDR3 loop spans 12 amino acids. V was pared by 6 bases and J by 2 bases, with 3 bases of the junction left unmatched. Healthy Caucasian individuals from Russia aged roughly 6 to 100 were enrolled as donors.

The gene calls are TRBV29-1 and TRBJ2-5; 7 bases are shared with TRBD2. This TCR came from a woman in her sixties in good health. Sequencing input: blood. The chain's CDR3 is CSVREGQETQYF. CDR3 nucleotide sequence: TGCAGCGTCAGGGAGGGACAAGAGACCCAGTACTTC.